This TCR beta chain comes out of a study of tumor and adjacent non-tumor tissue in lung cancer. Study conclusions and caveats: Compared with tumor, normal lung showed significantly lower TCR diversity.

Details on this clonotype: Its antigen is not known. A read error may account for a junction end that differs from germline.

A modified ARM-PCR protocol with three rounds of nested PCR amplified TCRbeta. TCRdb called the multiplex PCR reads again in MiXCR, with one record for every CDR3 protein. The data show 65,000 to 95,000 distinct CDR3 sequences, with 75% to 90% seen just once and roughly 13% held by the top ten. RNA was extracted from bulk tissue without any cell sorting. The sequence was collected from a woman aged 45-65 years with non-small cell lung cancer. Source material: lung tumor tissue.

The CDR3 here is CSPSGTSGSADTHYF. The CDR3 nucleotides are TGCAGTCCTTCCGGGACTAGCGGGAGCGCAGATACGCACTATTTT. The chain recombines TRBV20-1 with TRBJ2-3, with TRBD2 identical over 14 bases. Germline assignment: CDR1 DFQATT and CDR2 SNEGSKA (reference sequence). The CDR3 runs 15 residues.